This T cell receptor (beta chain) appears in the sequencing data of a study of T cell changes during pregnancy in multiple sclerosis. The CDR3 has 15 residues. Germline-derived CDR1 and CDR2 are SGHTA and FQGTGA. V lost 0 bases, J lost 9 bases, and 7 bases stayed unmatched. The table came from immunoSEQ multiplex PCR; TCRdb's copy has only in-frame clones and leaves some out. Altogether more than 75,000 clones are present, 85% to 95% being singletons, with the ten largest covering roughly 1%. The chain links TRBV7-3 to TRBJ2-1; 8 positions match TRBD2. The input for sequencing was peripheral blood, taken in the first trimester of pregnancy. The TCR was taken from a female donor with multiple sclerosis, enrolled in a pregnancy study. In DNA form, the CDR3 reads TGTGCCAGCAGCTTAACTTCCGGACTAGCTGGTGAGCAGTTCTTC. Translation: CASSLTSGLAGEQFF.